The clone carrying this T cell receptor beta chain has only a few counts. Its cognate antigen is unknown. This sample is part of a study of CD4+ T cells in melanoma. Notes on the study in general: Diverse differentiation states were reported for melanoma neoantigen-specific CD4+ T cells. CD8+ T cell, macrophage and B cell function reportedly correlated with neoantigen-specific CD4+ T cells.

The CDR3 extends over 16 amino acids. Germline V gene sequence: CDR1 MNHNY, CDR2 SVGAGI (reference sequence). V dropped 7 bases and J dropped 0 bases, with 16 bases sitting between them. TCRdb's copy holds only in-frame clones and misses some; the assay was immunoSEQ multiplex PCR. The table lists 110,000 to 150,000 clones, about 90% of them singletons, with about 1.6% in the top ten. The receptor's source is a human donor with melanoma. The genes are TRBV6-6 and TRBJ2-1; a weak D match, TRBD2 (5 bases). This chain's CDR3 is CASNSRGSLSYNEQFF. CDR3 DNA sequence: TGTGCCAGCAATTCGCGCGGGTCCCTCTCCTACAATGAGCAGTTCTTC.